The 17 T cell receptor beta chains below come from one sample, sequenced in a study of cytomegalovirus exposure and HLA in healthy donors. Assay used: immunoSEQ multiplex PCR; TCRdb lists only in-frame clones, some missing. This sample has about 160,000 clones, with 85% to 90% found just once. Sample: PBMCs. The origin of the receptors is a woman younger than 35 in good health and CMV-seropositive.

Concerning this clone: Different DNA sequences within this sample yield the same CDR3. J is TRBJ1-2 and V is TRBV10-1; D may be TRBD1 (5 bases). Germline V gene data show CDR1 as WNHNN and CDR2 as SYGVQD (reference sequence). Deletions cut 6 bases from V and 2 bases from J, with 10 bases between. The CDR3 has 13 amino acids. As DNA, the CDR3 is TGCGCCAGCAGCATTGACAGAAACTATGGCTACACCTTC. Its translation is CASSIDRNYGYTF.

J is TRBJ2-1 and V is TRBV9; 13 bases are shared with TRBD2. This CDR3 is built from 15 residues. Germline V lookup: CDR1 SGDLS, CDR2 YYNGEE. J gave up 7 bases and V 6 bases, and 7 bases lay outside the gene matches. Here the CDR3 reads CASTSGTSGMNEQFF. CDR3 DNA sequence: TGTGCCAGCACCTCGGGGACTAGCGGGATGAATGAGCAGTTCTTC.

This chain uses TRBV7-2 with TRBJ2-7, with 8 bases fitting TRBD2. Trimming at V came to 5 bases and at J to 5 bases, leaving 11 bases not matched to a gene. The CDR3 covers 15 residues. The germline V gene encodes CDR1 SGHTA and CDR2 FQGNSA. CDR3 residues: CASSPRVAGYHEQYF. Here the CDR3 DNA reads TGTGCCAGCAGCCCACGGGTAGCGGGATACCACGAGCAGTACTTC.

This clone was recorded once. The chain couples TRBV5-6 to TRBJ2-1; possible D gene TRBD1, 6 bases. Trimming pared 0 bases from V and 9 bases from J, leaving 10 bases between. The germline V gene has CDR1 SGHDT and CDR2 YYEEEE. There are 13 residues in the CDR3. CDR3 nucleotides: TGTGCCAGCAGCTTGGGGGGGCCCGGTGAGCAGTTCTTC. Residues: CASSLGGPGEQFF. The whole variable domain, remainder taken from reference TRBV5-6 and TRBJ2-1, is DAGVTQSPTHLIKTRGQQVTLRCSPKSGHDTVSWYQQALGQGPQFIFQYYEEEERQRGNFPDRFSGHQFPNYSSELNVNALLLGDSALYLCASSLGGPGEQFFGPGTRLTVL.

V usage is TRBV19 and J usage is TRBJ1-1; TRBD1 might be the D (6 bases). CDR3 size: 16 residues. V gave up 0 bases and J gave up 2 bases, with 13 bases separating them. In germline, CDR1 is LNHDA, CDR2 SQIVND (reference sequence). The DNA of the CDR3 is TGTGCCAGTAGTATAGACAGGGGCCAAACTAACACTGAAGCTTTCTTT. Residues: CASSIDRGQTNTEAFF.

The V gene is TRBV5-1, the J gene TRBJ1-3, with TRBD1 identical over 7 bases. CDR3 length: 15 amino acids. Germline V CDR1 and CDR2: SGHRS, YFSETQ. V lost 0 bases, J lost 0 bases, and 0 bases stayed unmatched. In nucleotides, the CDR3 is TGCGCCAGCAGCTTGGCAGGGGGCTCTGGAAACACCATATATTTT. This translates into CASSLAGGSGNTIYF.

The chain recombines TRBV19 with TRBJ2-1; D may be TRBD2 (5 bases). This CDR3 comprises 14 residues. Germline loops: CDR1 LNHDA, CDR2 SQIVND (reference sequence). Trimming removed 6 bases from V and 0 bases from J, with 9 bases in between. DNA of the CDR3: TGTGCCAGTAGCCCGGGGAGCTCCTACAATGAGCAGTTCTTC. Translating it yields CASSPGSSYNEQFF.

The gene calls are TRBV18 and TRBJ1-5; D not resolved. The germline V gene encodes CDR1 KGHSH and CDR2 LQKENI. The CDR3 is made up of 16 amino acids. Trimming removed 3 bases from V and 9 bases from J, with 21 bases in between. The CDR3 loop reads CASSPNGYGDQRPQHF. CDR3 nucleotides: TGTGCCAGCTCACCTAATGGCTACGGGGATCAAAGGCCCCAGCATTTT.

In nucleotides, the CDR3 is TGTGCCAGCAGTTTAACGCTCACAGGGGGGTTTGATGGCTACACCTTC. Residues: CASSLTLTGGFDGYTF. This rearrangement joins TRBV27 to TRBJ1-2, with TRBD1 matching over 8 bases. Germline V gene data show CDR1 as MNHEY and CDR2 as SMNVEV (reference sequence). The CDR3 extends over 16 amino acids. The V gene end was trimmed by 2 bases and the J gene end by 6 bases; junction bases not matched to a gene: 11.

J is TRBJ2-7 and V is TRBV20-1, with D maybe TRBD1 (6 bases). Germline CDR1 and CDR2: DFQATT and SNEGSKA (reference sequence). The CDR3 has 11 amino acids. The V end lost 5 bases, the J end lost 5 bases, and 10 bases lay between the germline ends. CDR3 sequence reads: CSAHRVHEQYF. The CDR3 DNA follows: TGCAGTGCTCACAGGGTCCACGAGCAGTACTTC.

The CDR3 here is CSCGQVNTEAFF. In DNA, the CDR3 is TGCAGCTGCGGGCAGGTGAACACTGAAGCTTTCTTT. The chain employs TRBV29-1 and TRBJ1-1; D unclear. The CDR3 length is 12 residues. V was pared by 8 bases and J by 0 bases, with 10 bases between. From germline, CDR1 is SQVTM and CDR2 ANQGSEA.

This sequence joins TRBV30 and TRBJ1-5; the D is unclear. Per the germline V gene, CDR1 is GTSNPN and CDR2 is SVGIG (reference sequence). V was trimmed by 1 base and J by 7 bases, leaving 17 bases between them. This CDR3 contains 15 residues. The chain's CDR3 is CAWSAKPRVRQPQHF. DNA for the CDR3: TGTGCCTGGAGTGCCAAGCCCCGGGTGCGCCAGCCCCAGCATTTT.

CDR3 region: CASSLVGTGEAFF. The DNA of the CDR3 is TGTGCCAGCAGCTTAGTGGGTACGGGAGAAGCTTTCTTT. The V gene is TRBV7-9, the J gene TRBJ1-1; D ambiguous. Trimming shortened V by 1 base and J by 8 bases, and 11 bases separated the two germline ends. The germline gives CDR1 SEHNR, CDR2 FQNEAQ (reference sequence). This CDR3 is 13 amino acids long. The variable domain in full, completed from reference TRBV7-9 and TRBJ1-1, reads DTGVSQNPRHKITKRGQNVTFRCDPISEHNRLYWYRQTLGQGPEFLTYFQNEAQLEKSRLLSDRFSAERPKGSFSTLEIQRTEQGDSAMYLCASSLVGTGEAFFGQGTRLTVV.

This clone was recorded only once. V is TRBV30 and J is TRBJ2-7, with 7 positions matching TRBD1. CDR1 GTSNPN and CDR2 SVGIG come from the germline V gene (reference sequence). This CDR3 spans 13 amino acids. The V and J ends lost 2 bases and 3 bases, in that order; junction bases with no gene match: 4. Here the CDR3 reads CAWSRQGYYEQYF. The CDR3 coding sequence is TGTGCCTGGAGTCGACAGGGTTACTACGAGCAGTACTTC.

This chain uses TRBV7-2 with TRBJ1-5, with 7 bases matching TRBD1. The trim removed 4 bases at V and 6 bases at J, leaving 12 bases unmatched. The germline CDR1 and CDR2 sequences are SGHTA and FQGNSA. The CDR3 consists of 16 residues. The CDR3 sequence is CASSSQGEISGQPQHF. The DNA for the CDR3 is TGTGCCAGCAGCTCGCAGGGGGAGATTTCGGGTCAGCCCCAGCATTTT.

The V gene is TRBV5-4, the J gene TRBJ2-1, with TRBD2 matching over 7 bases. Germline V gene lookup returns CDR1 SGHNT and CDR2 YYREEE (reference sequence). CDR3 length: 15 amino acids. V lost 3 bases to trimming and J lost 5 bases; unmatched junction nucleotides: 8. Here the CDR3 DNA reads TGTGCCAGCAGCTCTCCCGGGGGGAGTGACAATGAGCAGTTCTTC. Its translation: CASSSPGGSDNEQFF. The full variable domain, rest sourced from reference TRBV5-4 and TRBJ2-1, is ETGVTQSPTHLIKTRGQQVTLRCSSQSGHNTVSWYQQALGQGPQFIFQYYREEENGRGNFPPRFSGLQFPNYSSELNVNALELDDSALYLCASSSPGGSDNEQFFGPGTRLTVL.

The chain couples TRBV5-1 to TRBJ2-1; D is undetermined. Trimming took off 4 bases at V and 8 bases at J, with 13 bases between the two ends. Germline values: CDR1 SGHRS, CDR2 YFSETQ. This CDR3 has 13 residues. The CDR3 region is CASSLRPRDEQFF. The CDR3 region has the DNA TGCGCCAGCAGCCTGCGGCCCCGGGATGAGCAGTTCTTC.